This T cell receptor (beta chain) was sequenced for a study of blood T cells in healthy people across ages. It was roughly 10 milliliters of peripheral blood that were drawn from each donor. Isolation of PBMCs gave at least 7 million cells per sample. A sample-barcoded 5' primer and a J-beta primer mix were used in a second PCR of about 7 to 11 cycles. TCRdb called the 5' RACE reads again in MiXCR, with one record for every CDR3 protein. Among over a million distinct CDR3 sequences listed, 40% to 50% were seen once. To note about this clonotype: A single base separates this from a much larger clone, so it may be a read error.

The sequenced sample was blood. The TCR originated in a woman aged 60 to 75 in good health.

The CDR3 here is CASSQGSSGSRSDTQYF. As DNA, the CDR3 is TGCGCCAGCAGCCAAGGGAGTAGCGGGAGTCGCTCAGATACGCAGTATTTT. This chain connects TRBV4-1 to TRBJ2-3; TRBD2 agrees at 9 bases. The J segment lost 4 bases and the V segment lost 1 base, leaving 9 bases of the junction unmatched. CDR3 length: 17 residues. CDR1 is MGHRA, CDR2 YSYEKL, per germline.